These T cell receptor beta chains were read from a single sample in a study of patients and donors after allogeneic stem cell transplantation. Using its own MiXCR run on the RT-PCR reads, TCRdb lists one record per CDR3 protein. This table holds approximately 98,000 distinct CDR3 sequences, around 38% found once. The sequenced sample was blood, either unsorted or a sorted T cell fraction (not recorded which). The origin of the receptors is a human donor who was either an allogeneic HSCT recipient or a stem cell or donor lymphocyte infusion donor (not recorded which). It is not recorded whose cells these are; they may come from a transplant donor. CDR3s include the opening cysteine and the closing phenylalanine or tryptophan. Each record gives: CDR3 DNA, CDR3 protein, D gene, V gene, J gene, clone size. A D gene is named only where the DNA matches it firmly. Size values are once, few and many counts, or a class for expanded clones, and some rows have none.

cdr3_nt: TGCAGTGCTAGAGATGCGGGAGGGGTAACCTACGAGCAGTACTTC
cdr3_aa: CSARDAGGVTYEQYF
d_call: TRBD2
v_call: TRBV20-1
j_call: TRBJ2-7
clone_size: few

cdr3_nt: TGTGCCAGCAGTTACGAGGTGTGGACAGATACGCAGTATTTT
cdr3_aa: CASSYEVWTDTQYF
d_call: NA
v_call: TRBV6-6
j_call: TRBJ2-3
clone_size: NA

cdr3_nt: TGTGCCAGTAGTATAAAGGGGAATCAGCCCCAGCATTTT
cdr3_aa: CASSIKGNQPQHF
d_call: NA
v_call: TRBV19
j_call: TRBJ1-5
clone_size: NA

cdr3_nt: TGTGCCACCAGCAGAGAAATCGGGGCATCCTACGAGCAGTACTTC
cdr3_aa: CATSREIGASYEQYF
d_call: NA
v_call: TRBV15
j_call: TRBJ2-7
clone_size: NA

cdr3_nt: TGCAGTGCCGCGGAGAGCTATGGCTACACCTTC
cdr3_aa: CSAAESYGYTF
d_call: NA
v_call: TRBV20-1
j_call: TRBJ1-2
clone_size: NA

cdr3_nt: TGTGCCAGCAGTGAATGGGGAGCTCATCAGCCCCAGCATTTT
cdr3_aa: CASSEWGAHQPQHF
d_call: NA
v_call: TRBV25-1
j_call: TRBJ1-5
clone_size: few

cdr3_nt: TGTGCCAGCAGACCTGCAGGGGTGAATGAAAAACTGTTTTTT
cdr3_aa: CASRPAGVNEKLFF
d_call: NA
v_call: TRBV11-2
j_call: TRBJ1-4
clone_size: NA

cdr3_nt: TGTGCCAGCACACTTTGGAGACAATCAAAGGGTGGCTACACCTTC
cdr3_aa: CASTLWRQSKGGYTF
d_call: NA
v_call: TRBV6-6
j_call: TRBJ1-2
clone_size: few

cdr3_nt: TGTGCCAGCGGGAATTACAATGAGCAGTTCTTC
cdr3_aa: CASGNYNEQFF
d_call: NA
v_call: TRBV7-2
j_call: TRBJ2-1
clone_size: few

cdr3_nt: TGCGCCAGCAGCCAAGTGGGAAGGTTGAGTTCATTCAATGAGCAGTTCTTC
cdr3_aa: CASSQVGRLSSFNEQFF
d_call: NA
v_call: TRBV4-3
j_call: TRBJ2-1
clone_size: few

cdr3_nt: TGTGCCACCAGCGACGGGACAGCCTCCTACAATGAGCAGTTCTTC
cdr3_aa: CATSDGTASYNEQFF
d_call: TRBD1
v_call: TRBV15
j_call: TRBJ2-1
clone_size: few

cdr3_nt: TGTGCCGTGAGGGAAGCCAACGTCCTGACTTTC
cdr3_aa: CAVREANVLTF
d_call: NA
v_call: TRBV7-9
j_call: TRBJ2-6
clone_size: NA

cdr3_nt: TGCGCCAGCAGTCGACCGGCAGGGCCAGGGACTGAAGCTTTCTTT
cdr3_aa: CASSRPAGPGTEAFF
d_call: NA
v_call: TRBV5-1
j_call: TRBJ1-1
clone_size: few

cdr3_nt: TGTGCCAGCAGCTTGTCGACAGGGACGAATCAGCCCCAGCATTTT
cdr3_aa: CASSLSTGTNQPQHF
d_call: TRBD1
v_call: TRBV7-2
j_call: TRBJ1-5
clone_size: few

cdr3_nt: TGTGCCAGCAGCCAACTTCAGGGCCACTATGGCTACACCTTC
cdr3_aa: CASSQLQGHYGYTF
d_call: NA
v_call: TRBV4-2
j_call: TRBJ1-2
clone_size: few

cdr3_nt: TGTGCCAGTAGTATAGGTGGGACACAATCCTACGAGCAGTACTTC
cdr3_aa: CASSIGGTQSYEQYF
d_call: NA
v_call: TRBV19
j_call: TRBJ2-7
clone_size: few

cdr3_nt: TGCAGCGTTGAAGATGCGGGACTAGCGGGTTTATACAATGAGCAGTTCTTC
cdr3_aa: CSVEDAGLAGLYNEQFF
d_call: TRBD2
v_call: TRBV29-1
j_call: TRBJ2-1
clone_size: NA

cdr3_nt: TGCAGTTGGACTAGAGCCTACAATGAGCAGTTCTTC
cdr3_aa: CSWTRAYNEQFF
d_call: TRBD2
v_call: TRBV20-1
j_call: TRBJ2-1
clone_size: few